This entry concerns a single TCR beta chain. Its antigen is still unknown. Germline V gene data show CDR1 as SGHRS and CDR2 as YFSETQ. V lost 4 bases and J lost 0, with 11 bases in between. The CDR3 length is 14 residues. These data are taken from a study of cytomegalovirus exposure and HLA in healthy donors. Findings of the study overall: In a later analysis, a genetic analysis reported fewer productive-TCR N-insertions in an Asian-associated ancestry cluster than the cohort average. In an earlier analysis, most TCR beta V segments were productive about 87% or about 30% of the time. For TCR beta chains, V- and J-gene trimming was later linked to a missense DCLRE1C variant.

13 Jbeta primers and 60 Vbeta primers were used for the PCR. Only in-frame clones appear in the TCRdb table, and some are missing; sequencing was by immunoSEQ multiplex PCR. The table has approximately 200,000 clones, roughly 83% seen once. The gene calls are TRBV5-1 and TRBJ2-7; TRBD2 might be the D (6 bases). Sequenced input: PBMCs. This clonotype originated in a boy aged 10-17 years in good health and CMV-seronegative. The CDR3 DNA is TGCGCCAGCAGCCCGGGACTCCTCTCCTACGAGCAGTACTTC. Its protein is CASSPGLLSYEQYF.